These T cell receptor beta chains were read from a single sample in a study of sequential checkpoint blockade in melanoma. The protocol was immunoSEQ multiplex PCR, while the TCRdb copy is restricted to in-frame clones and leaves out a portion. The sample lists roughly 17,000 clones, over 60% occurring once. This specimen was CD8+ T cells sorted from blood (inferred from file names), taken from a patient given nivolumab and ipilimumab in sequence. The receptors here all came from a human donor with melanoma. Each CDR3 is given with its conserved first and last residue.

v_call,cdr3_aa
TRBV9,CASSINSGQSTGELFF
TRBV9,CASSVAGRGGYTF
TRBV5-4,CASSSTIDYEQYF
TRBV27,CASSLGGGAYSGQFF
TRBV5-6,CASSLRTANYGYTF
TRBV9,CASSTGNLGNEQFF
TRBV27,CASSVSGFEQYF
TRBV5-8,CASSLLNTEAFF
TRBV7-8,CASSPSGGTQETQYF
TRBV11-2,CASSFTGKSGSPLHF
TRBV9,CASSARDFQETQYF
TRBV27,CASSFWTGGAADTQYF
TRBV13,CASSIGQGNYGYTF
TRBV9,CASRASGDPDTQYF
TRBV27,CASISTGYNEQFF
TRBV7-2,CASSSRTGGSYEQYF
TRBV19,CASRWGLGSYEQYF
TRBV27,CASRQGFYNEQFF
TRBV27,CASSPAGGNYNEQFF
TRBV9,CASSAAGGSGGELFF
TRBV6-5,CASSVDRVGGPQHF
TRBV6-1,CARGGGGELFF
TRBV9,CASSVEAGANNEQFF
TRBV14,CASSQEQDGTQYF
TRBV5-4,CASSQFSAGAQGYTF
TRBV27,CGESTDTQYF